The 23 T cell receptor beta chains given below trace back to one sample, sequenced in a study of blood T cell repertoires in COVID-19. TCRdb keeps only in-frame clones here, not all; method: immunoSEQ multiplex PCR. The sample records approximately 330,000 clones, roughly 86% being singletons. Sequencing was carried out using peripheral blood. These receptors were obtained from a man aged 25-45 years with COVID-19, enrolled during active disease.

The gene calls are TRBV18 and TRBJ1-4; 7 bases are a match to TRBD1. Germline lookup yields CDR1 KGHSH and CDR2 LQKENI. V shed 0 bases, J shed 5 bases, and the junction held 3 bases outside the gene matches. This CDR3 region has 15 residues. CDR3 loop: CASSPPGQMNEKLFF. The CDR3 coding sequence is TGTGCCAGCTCACCACCGGGACAGATGAATGAAAAACTGTTTTTT.

J is TRBJ2-7 and V is TRBV4-3; weak D call: TRBD1 (6 bases). Trimming took off 1 base at V and 3 bases at J, with 10 bases between the two ends. CDR3 length equals 14 residues. CDR1 and CDR2 from the germline V gene are LGHNA and YSLEER. The CDR3 DNA reads as TGCGCCAGCAGCCAAGGTGGGGGCAACTACGAGCAGTACTTC. Its protein product is CASSQGGGNYEQYF.

V and J are TRBV20-1 and TRBJ2-7; possibly TRBD2 for D (6 bases). Germline CDR1 is DFQATT and CDR2 is SNEGSKA (reference sequence). V lost 4 bases and J lost 6, with 10 bases in between. The CDR3 extends over 11 amino acids. CDR3 nucleotide sequence: TGCAGTGCTACCCGGGAGCGCGAGCAGTACTTC. Its translation: CSATREREQYF.

This rearrangement joins TRBV28 to TRBJ1-2; TRBD1 is a possible D gene (5 bases). Germline-derived CDR1 and CDR2 are MDHEN and SYDVKM. Trimming removed 4 bases from V and 3 bases from J, with 18 bases in between. There are 16 residues in the CDR3. The CDR3, as DNA: TGTGCCAGCAGTTCTGCCCCGGGGGTGAGGGACTATGGCTACACCTTC. Translation gives CASSSAPGVRDYGYTF.

The chain has TRBV6-5 and TRBJ1-1; 8 positions match TRBD1. CDR1 is MNHEY and CDR2 is SVGAGI in the germline V gene. V lost 5 bases to trimming and J lost 4 bases; unmatched junction nucleotides: 9. The CDR3 sequence is 15 residues long. In DNA form, the CDR3 reads TGTGCCAGCAGTACCGGACAGGGAGGGGGCACTGAAGCTTTCTTT. Translating gives CASSTGQGGGTEAFF.

The CDR3 DNA is TGTGCCAGCAGCGTAGGGGGGACTCGAACCGGGGAGCTGTTTTTT. Translating it yields CASSVGGTRTGELFF. The chain links TRBV9 to TRBJ2-2, with TRBD2 as a possible D gene (6 bases). This CDR3 has 15 residues. The germline V and J ends were trimmed by 0 bases and 5 bases, with 11 bases remaining between them. The germline gives CDR1 SGDLS, CDR2 YYNGEE.

This chain uses TRBV6-5 with TRBJ1-2; possibly TRBD1 for D (5 bases). Germline CDR1 is MNHEY and CDR2 is SVGAGI. Trimming shortened V by 2 bases and J by 4 bases, and 17 bases separated the two germline ends. CDR3 length equals 16 residues. The CDR3 region is CASSYSAGGDSYGYTF. The CDR3 nucleotides read TGTGCCAGCAGTTACAGTGCGGGGGGGGATAGCTATGGCTACACCTTC.

This clone appeared a single time. This CDR3 is CASSPLAGVHYEQYF. DNA of the CDR3: TGTGCCAGTAGCCCCCTAGCGGGAGTACATTACGAGCAGTACTTC. This sequence joins TRBV19 and TRBJ2-7; 10 bases align to TRBD2. Germline trimming cut 6 bases from V and 4 bases from J; bases unmatched to any gene: 9. This CDR3 is built from 15 residues. CDR1 is LNHDA and CDR2 is SQIVND in the germline V gene (reference sequence).

V is TRBV5-1 and J is TRBJ2-7; 8 bases fit TRBD1. There are 16 residues in the CDR3. V trimming: 2 bases; J trimming: 3 bases; junction bases outside the gene matches: 10. Per germline, CDR1 SGHRS and CDR2 YFSETQ. CDR3 in amino acids: CASSLTPGGLSYEQYF. CDR3 DNA sequence: TGCGCCAGCAGCTTAACTCCAGGGGGCTTAAGCTACGAGCAGTACTTC.

This chain connects TRBV3-1 (or the pseudogene TRBV3-2) to TRBJ2-7, with 11 nucleotides matching TRBD2. V was pared by 4 bases and J by 2 bases, with 4 bases of the junction left unmatched. The CDR3 spans 15 residues. Germline V gene sequence: CDR1 LGHDT, CDR2 YNNKEL (reference sequence). Here the CDR3 reads CASSRGLAVTYEQYF. CDR3 bases: TGTGCCAGCAGCCGGGGACTAGCGGTGACCTACGAGCAGTACTTC.

This clone was recorded once. The rearrangement uses TRBV28 and TRBJ2-7; possible D gene TRBD1, 6 bases. This CDR3 is built from 14 residues. The germline V and J ends were trimmed by 5 bases and 3 bases, with 14 bases remaining between them. Germline V gene data show CDR1 as MDHEN and CDR2 as SYDVKM. The CDR3 sequence is CASSTGQRLYEQYF. The CDR3 region has the DNA TGTGCCAGCAGTACCGGACAGAGACTCTACGAGCAGTACTTC.

The CDR3 sequence is CASSNGTENTEAFF. CDR3 sequence (DNA): TGTGCCAGCAGCAACGGGACAGAGAACACTGAAGCTTTCTTT. This chain links TRBV21-1 with TRBJ1-1; TRBD1 is the table's D call, not checked against the DNA. TRBV21-1 is deemed a pseudogene. The CDR3 is 14 residues long.

J is TRBJ2-5 and V is TRBV7-2; D is uncertain. From germline, CDR1 is SGHTA and CDR2 FQGNSA. V lost 0 bases and J 4 bases, leaving 6 bases between the germline ends. The CDR3 runs to 13 residues. The CDR3 here is CASSLAPLETQYF. CDR3 bases: TGTGCCAGCAGCTTAGCCCCACTAGAGACCCAGTACTTC. The full variable domain, in which reference TRBV7-2 and TRBJ2-5 provide the parts outside the CDR3, is GAGVSQSPSNKVTEKGKDVELRCDPISGHTALYWYRQSLGQGLEFLIYFQGNSAPDKSGLPSDRFSAERTGGSVSTLTIQRTQQEDSAVYLCASSLAPLETQYFGPGTRLLVL.

The chain combines TRBV21-1 with TRBJ1-1. TRBV21-1 is labeled a pseudogene. This CDR3 contains 22 residues. The CDR3, as DNA: TGTGCCAGCAGCAAACCCCGCGGGGATGTGATGTTGCGGCCCTGGAGGGACACTGAAGCTTTCTTT. Translated: CASSKPRGDVMLRPWRDTEAFF.

The rearrangement links TRBV28 to TRBJ2-1; 7 bases line up with TRBD1. The CDR3 runs to 16 residues. Germline V gives CDR1 MDHEN, CDR2 SYDVKM. After removal of 5 bases from V and 4 bases from J, the junction contained 11 bases not matched to a gene. CDR3 residues: CASSSSRGTAYNEQFF. The DNA for the CDR3 is TGTGCCAGCAGTAGTTCGAGAGGGACAGCTTACAATGAGCAGTTCTTC.

This chain joins TRBV7-2 and TRBJ2-2; 13 positions agree with TRBD2. The CDR3 is 15 residues long. V lost 4 bases, J lost 6 bases, and 2 bases stayed unmatched. Looked up from germline, CDR1 is SGHTA and CDR2 is FQGNSA. The CDR3 protein is CASSSTSGGAGELFF. DNA for the CDR3: TGTGCCAGCAGCTCCACTAGCGGGGGGGCCGGGGAGCTGTTTTTT.

The chain employs TRBV28 and TRBJ1-6, with TRBD1 identical over 9 bases. V trimming: 3 bases; J trimming: 0 bases; junction bases outside the gene matches: 12. The CDR3 length is 20 residues. CDR1 is MDHEN and CDR2 is SYDVKM in the germline V gene. CDR3 protein: CASSFQGWGQGFSYNSPLHF. The CDR3 region has the DNA TGTGCCAGCAGTTTTCAGGGGTGGGGACAGGGCTTCTCCTATAATTCACCCCTCCACTTT.

The chain has TRBV27 and TRBJ2-5, with TRBD1 identical over 10 bases. The CDR3 loop spans 15 amino acids. In germline, CDR1 is MNHEY, CDR2 SMNVEV (reference sequence). After removal of 6 bases from V and 2 bases from J, the junction contained 6 bases not matched to a gene. The CDR3 spells CASRRQGAGQETQYF. The DNA of the CDR3 is TGTGCCAGCAGGAGACAGGGGGCTGGGCAAGAGACCCAGTACTTC.

The gene calls are TRBV27 and TRBJ2-6; D is unclear. V was pared by 4 bases and J by 0 bases, with 13 bases between. Germline assignment: CDR1 MNHEY and CDR2 SMNVEV (reference sequence). The CDR3 contains 17 residues. CDR3 protein: CASSSSGLRSGANVLTF. The DNA for the CDR3 is TGTGCCAGCAGTTCCTCGGGTCTCCGCTCTGGGGCCAACGTCCTGACTTTC.

The rearrangement uses TRBV7-9 and TRBJ2-1, with 7 positions matching TRBD2. The CDR3 spans 16 residues. Germline V gene data show CDR1 as SEHNR and CDR2 as FQNEAQ (reference sequence). V shed 2 bases and J 8 bases; nucleotides not matched to a gene: 12. CDR3 amino acids: CASSLPLGGTGDEQFF. CDR3 DNA sequence: TGTGCCAGCAGCTTACCATTGGGAGGGACTGGCGATGAGCAGTTCTTC.

This chain links TRBV27 with TRBJ2-7; 7 nucleotides match TRBD1. The CDR3 is 14 amino acids. From germline, CDR1 is MNHEY and CDR2 SMNVEV (reference sequence). The ends lost 6 bases at V and 2 bases at J; junction bases unmatched: 7. This chain's CDR3 is CASRGGRETYEQYF. Here the CDR3 DNA reads TGTGCCAGCAGAGGGGGCAGGGAGACCTACGAGCAGTACTTC.

This clone has only one observation. The chain carries TRBV3-1 (or the pseudogene TRBV3-2) and TRBJ2-3; 8 nucleotides agree with TRBD2. The length of the CDR3 is 14 residues. Germline CDR1 reads LGHDT; CDR2 reads YNNKEL (reference sequence). J was trimmed by 6 bases and V by 4 bases; bases with no gene match: 6. The CDR3 spells CASSRLTSADTQYF. The DNA of the CDR3 is TGTGCCAGCAGCCGCCTGACTAGCGCGGATACGCAGTATTTT.

The chain joins TRBV27 to TRBJ2-3; weak D call: TRBD2 (5 bases). The CDR3 length is 13 residues. The germline CDR1 and CDR2 sequences are MNHEY and SMNVEV (reference sequence). V was clipped by 2 bases and J by 8 bases, with 11 bases between them. The CDR3 protein is CASSLGETGTQYF. CDR3 DNA: TGTGCCAGCAGTTTAGGGGAGACGGGTACGCAGTATTTT.